The TCR beta chain described here comes from a study of patients and donors after allogeneic stem cell transplantation. Each CDR3 protein gets one entry after TCRdb re-called the RT-PCR reads with MiXCR. The profile covers approximately 99,000 distinct CDR3 sequences, with 35% to 45% appearing a single time and roughly 27% taken by the ten largest. The material sequenced was blood, either unsorted or a sorted T cell fraction (not recorded which). The sequence came from a human donor who was either an allogeneic HSCT recipient or a stem cell or donor lymphocyte infusion donor (not recorded which). It is not recorded whose cells these are; they may come from a transplant donor.

The CDR3 region is CASSAEDYGYTF. CDR3 nucleotide sequence: TGTGCCAGCAGCGCCGAAGACTATGGCTACACCTTC. This chain joins TRBV9 and TRBJ1-2; no firm D call. The CDR3 is 12 amino acids. Germline values: CDR1 SGDLS, CDR2 YYNGEE. Deletions cut 3 bases from V and 3 bases from J, with 6 bases between.